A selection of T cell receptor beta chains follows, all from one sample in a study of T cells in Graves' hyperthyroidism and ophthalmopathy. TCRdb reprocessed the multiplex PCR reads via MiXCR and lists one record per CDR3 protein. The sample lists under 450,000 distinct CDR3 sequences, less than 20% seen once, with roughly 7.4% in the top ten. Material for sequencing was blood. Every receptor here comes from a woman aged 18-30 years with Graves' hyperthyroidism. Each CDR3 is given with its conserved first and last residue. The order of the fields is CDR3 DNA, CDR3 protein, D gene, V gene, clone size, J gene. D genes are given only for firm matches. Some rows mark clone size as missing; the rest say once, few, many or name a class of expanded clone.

TGTGCCAGTAGCTACCTTATCGGGTCCGGGGAGCTGTTTTTT | CASSYLIGSGELFF | - | TRBV19 | few | TRBJ2-2
TGTGCCAGCATGGGCCCTGAAGTGCACGAGCAGTACTTC | CASMGPEVHEQYF | - | TRBV2 | many | TRBJ2-7
TGTGCCAGCAGCCAAGAGGGAAGCGGGCCGGACCGGGATACGCAGTATTTT | CASSQEGSGPDRDTQYF | - | TRBV4-2 | - | TRBJ2-3
TGTGCCAGCAGCGGATTAGCGGGGGGATTCACAGATACGCAGTATTTT | CASSGLAGGFTDTQYF | TRBD2 | TRBV5-6 | - | TRBJ2-3
TGTGCCAGCAGCCAAGTTCTCGGTTTTAGGAGGACACCGTCCTACGAGCAGTACTTC | CASSQVLGFRRTPSYEQYF | - | TRBV4-2 | once | TRBJ2-7
TGTGCCGTCCGAACAGACGATATTGCGTATGGCTACACCTTC | CAVRTDDIAYGYTF | - | TRBV10-3 | - | TRBJ1-2
TGCGCCAGCAGCCAAGAGGCCGGGGCCCAGCATTTT | CASSQEAGAQHF | - | TRBV4-1 | few | TRBJ1-5
TGTGCCAGCAGCTTGGCCACGAGGGCAGGGTCGGTCGAGACCCAGTACTTC | CASSLATRAGSVETQYF | - | TRBV7-2 | few | TRBJ2-5
TGTGCCAGCAGCACCCAGGGGCTAGATGGCTACACCTTC | CASSTQGLDGYTF | - | TRBV9 | many | TRBJ1-2
TGTGCCAGCAGCCAGGCCGGGACAGGGAGAACCTACGAGCAGTACTTC | CASSQAGTGRTYEQYF | TRBD1 | TRBV3-1 | many | TRBJ2-7
TGTGCCACCAGTGACCCCCGGGAGACGCCCGAACCTAGCCAAGAGACCCAGTACTTC | CATSDPRETPEPSQETQYF | - | TRBV24-1 | few | TRBJ2-5
TGTGCCAGCAGCACACAGGGTTCGAACACCGGGGAGCTGTTTTTT | CASSTQGSNTGELFF | - | TRBV11-2 | many | TRBJ2-2
TGTGCCAGCAGGACCGGGACAAATAATTCACCCCTCCACTTT | CASRTGTNNSPLHF | - | TRBV7-3 | - | TRBJ1-6
TGTGCCTGGAGTGCAAAGGGGAATCGTCCTAAACTGTTTTTT | CAWSAKGNRPKLFF | - | TRBV30 | many | TRBJ1-4
TGTGCCAGCAAAAAACAGGGCTATGAGCAGTTCTTC | CASKKQGYEQFF | - | TRBV6-1 | many | TRBJ2-1
TGCAGTGCTAGAGCCGGGACGGCCGGCTACGAGCAGTACTTC | CSARAGTAGYEQYF | - | TRBV20-1 | - | TRBJ2-7
TGTGCCAGCAGCGACGGGACTAGCGGGGGGGCTAGCACAGATACGCAGTATTTT | CASSDGTSGGASTDTQYF | TRBD2 | TRBV7-3 | - | TRBJ2-3
TGCAGTGCTAGTCGGATAGCGGGGGGGACCCAGTACTTC | CSASRIAGGTQYF | TRBD2 | TRBV20-1 | - | TRBJ2-5
TGTGCCAGCAGCCCCCAGACAGGGGTTGGAAACACCATATATTTT | CASSPQTGVGNTIYF | TRBD1 | TRBV7-3 | many | TRBJ1-3
TGTGCCAGCAGCCAGGACCCTGGGACCACAGATACGCAGTATTTT | CASSQDPGTTDTQYF | - | TRBV12-3/TRBV12-4 | - | TRBJ2-3
TGTGCCACCATTAGCGGGAGGGCGGGTGAGCAGTTCTTC | CATISGRAGEQFF | TRBD2 | TRBV2 | few | TRBJ2-1
TGCGCCAGCAGCTTCAGGGAAGGCAACTATGGCTACACCTTC | CASSFREGNYGYTF | - | TRBV5-1 | few | TRBJ1-2
TGTGCCAGCAGCTTAGGGGGGCTCAACGAGCAGTACTTC | CASSLGGLNEQYF | - | TRBV7-2 | many | TRBJ2-7
TGTGCCTGGAAGACAGGAGGGTATGAAAAACTGTTTTTT | CAWKTGGYEKLFF | - | TRBV30 | many | TRBJ1-4
TGCGCCAGCAGCGCAGTATGGGGGCGCGTGCAGCCCCAGCATTTT | CASSAVWGRVQPQHF | - | TRBV4-1 | - | TRBJ1-5
TGTGCCAGCAGTTCGACTAGCATAGAGCAGTTCTTC | CASSSTSIEQFF | TRBD2 | TRBV6-1 | many | TRBJ2-1
TGCAGCGCCCGACAAGAGACCCAGTACTTC | CSARQETQYF | - | TRBV29-1 | many | TRBJ2-5
TGTGCTAGCAGCGCGAATCCACAGGGGACCGGGGAGCTGTTTTTT | CASSANPQGTGELFF | TRBD1 | TRBV7-7 | many | TRBJ2-2
TGCGCCAGCAGCCACGGCCTAGCGGGGGTGCGCACAGATACGCAGTATTTT | CASSHGLAGVRTDTQYF | TRBD2 | TRBV4-1 | many | TRBJ2-3
TGCGCCAGCAGCAGGTCGTTCCCCACAGATACGCAGTATTTT | CASSRSFPTDTQYF | - | TRBV5-1 | many | TRBJ2-3
TGTGCCAGCAGTTCCCTGGATACGCAGTATTTT | CASSSLDTQYF | - | TRBV12-3/TRBV12-4 | - | TRBJ2-3
TGTGCCAGGAGCAAGGACAGGGGGCGTAATGCTGAAGCTTTCTTT | CARSKDRGRNAEAFF | TRBD1 | TRBV7-8 | once | TRBJ1-1
TGTGCCAGCAGTTCCCGGACAGGGATTGGCTACACCTTC | CASSSRTGIGYTF | TRBD1 | TRBV27 | few | TRBJ1-2
TGCGCCAGCAGCCAAGGGACGGCAAATTCACCCCTCCACTTT | CASSQGTANSPLHF | - | TRBV5-1 | many | TRBJ1-6
TGTGCCAGCAGTTTAGGGCGGGGCATCACGGAGACCCAGTACTTC | CASSLGRGITETQYF | - | TRBV27 | few | TRBJ2-5
TGTGCCAGTAGGGGGGGGACAGGGTACAATCAGCCCCAGCATTTT | CASRGGTGYNQPQHF | TRBD1 | TRBV19 | many | TRBJ1-5
TGTGCCAGCAGCGTCAATTGGGACCCCCAGAGAGTCCAGTACTTC | CASSVNWDPQRVQYF | - | TRBV9 | few | TRBJ2-5
TGTGCCAGCAGTTCCGGGGACTCCCGGGTTGGGGAGCTGTTTTTT | CASSSGDSRVGELFF | - | TRBV5-4 | - | TRBJ2-2
TGTGCCAGCAGTTTAGATGGACAGGAGAACACTGAAGCTTTCTTT | CASSLDGQENTEAFF | TRBD1 | TRBV12-3/TRBV12-4 | many | TRBJ1-1
TGTGCCTGGAGTCCCGCGGGACATGGCTACACCTTC | CAWSPAGHGYTF | - | TRBV30 | - | TRBJ1-2
TGTGCCAGCAGTTATGTGGACAGGGGAGGAAATCAGCCCCAGCATTTT | CASSYVDRGGNQPQHF | TRBD1 | TRBV6-1 | many | TRBJ1-5
TGCAGTGCTACTATGCTACCCCCAAGGTGGGACCTCAACTACAATGAGCAGTTCTTC | CSATMLPPRWDLNYNEQFF | - | TRBV20-1 | many | TRBJ2-1
TGCAGTGCTAGTAGATCTGGACAGGGGGTCACCGGGGAGCTGTTTTTT | CSASRSGQGVTGELFF | TRBD1 | TRBV20-1 | once | TRBJ2-2
TGTGCCAGCTCACCACCGGGGACTAACTATGGCTACACCTTC | CASSPPGTNYGYTF | - | TRBV18 | many | TRBJ1-2
TGTGCCAGCACCCGGACGTCTGCGGGCTACACCTTC | CASTRTSAGYTF | - | TRBV7-9 | once | TRBJ1-2
TGTGCCAGTGTGGGAAGTGGGGGGTTCTATGGCTACACCTTC | CASVGSGGFYGYTF | - | TRBV19 | many | TRBJ1-2
TGTGCCAGCACTCCCAGATCCACCTCCTACGAGCAGTACTTC | CASTPRSTSYEQYF | - | TRBV7-9 | many | TRBJ2-7
TGTGCCAGCAGCGTAGGAGGGGGTACCGTCAATGAGCAGTTCTTC | CASSVGGGTVNEQFF | - | TRBV9 | few | TRBJ2-1
TGCGCCAGCAGCTTGGCCGGGGGGATGGAAAAACTGTTTTTT | CASSLAGGMEKLFF | - | TRBV5-1 | many | TRBJ1-4
TGTGTCAGCTCACCACCCTGGCTAGCGGCCGGGGAGCTGTTTTTT | CVSSPPWLAAGELFF | TRBD2 | TRBV18 | - | TRBJ2-2
TGTGCCAGCAGCCAAGGTCATAGCGGGTCCTACGAGCAGTACTTC | CASSQGHSGSYEQYF | TRBD2 | TRBV3-1 | many | TRBJ2-7
TGTGCCAGCAGTTTAAATACAGGGATCGGGCAGCCCCAGCATTTT | CASSLNTGIGQPQHF | - | TRBV12-3/TRBV12-4 | many | TRBJ1-5
TGTGCCGGTCTCCCCCTAGCGGGCAACAATGAGCAGTTCTTC | CAGLPLAGNNEQFF | TRBD2 | TRBV2 | many | TRBJ2-1
TGCAGTGTTTTATCCCGACAGGGGAGGACCTACAATGAGCAGTTCTTC | CSVLSRQGRTYNEQFF | TRBD1 | TRBV20-1 | many | TRBJ2-1
TGCAGCGGCCAGGCTTTCACCGGGGAGCTGTTTTTT | CSGQAFTGELFF | - | TRBV29-1 | few | TRBJ2-2
TGCGCCAGCAGCCAAGAAGTAACCCTGACCCTCCACTTT | CASSQEVTLTLHF | - | TRBV4-1 | - | TRBJ1-6